The entry below describes one T cell receptor beta chain. The data stem from a study of blood T cell repertoires in COVID-19. The CDR3 loop spans 18 amino acids. Germline CDR1 is LNHDA and CDR2 is SQIVND (reference sequence). The V end lost 3 bases, the J end lost 5 bases, and 22 bases lay between the germline ends. The protocol was immunoSEQ multiplex PCR, while the TCRdb copy is restricted to in-frame clones and leaves out a portion. This sample has approximately 350,000 clones, with around 92% found just once. The TCR comes from a woman aged 25 to 45 with COVID-19, enrolled during active disease. Input material: peripheral blood. The genes are TRBV19 and TRBJ1-4; no definite D call. The CDR3 sequence: CASSIGGGWAESNEKLFF. The CDR3 DNA sequence: TGTGCCAGTAGTATTGGAGGAGGGTGGGCCGAATCGAATGAAAAACTGTTTTTT.